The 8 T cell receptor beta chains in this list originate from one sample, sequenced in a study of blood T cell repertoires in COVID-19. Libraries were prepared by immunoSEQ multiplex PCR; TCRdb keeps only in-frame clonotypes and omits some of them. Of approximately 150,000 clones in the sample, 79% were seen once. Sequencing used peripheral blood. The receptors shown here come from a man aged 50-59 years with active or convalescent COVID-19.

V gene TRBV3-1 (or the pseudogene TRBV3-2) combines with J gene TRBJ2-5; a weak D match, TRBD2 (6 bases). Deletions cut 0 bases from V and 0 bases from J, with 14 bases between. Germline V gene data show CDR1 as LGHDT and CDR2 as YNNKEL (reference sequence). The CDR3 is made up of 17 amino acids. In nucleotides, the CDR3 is TGTGCCAGCAGCCAAGAGGAGATAGCGGCGTACCAAGAGACCCAGTACTTC. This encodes CASSQEEIAAYQETQYF.

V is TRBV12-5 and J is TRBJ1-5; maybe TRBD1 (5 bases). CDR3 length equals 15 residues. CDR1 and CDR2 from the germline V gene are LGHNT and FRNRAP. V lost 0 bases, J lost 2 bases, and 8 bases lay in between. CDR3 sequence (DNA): TGTGCTAGTGGTTTGGTAGGAGGGGGCAATCAGCCCCAGCATTTT. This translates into CASGLVGGGNQPQHF.

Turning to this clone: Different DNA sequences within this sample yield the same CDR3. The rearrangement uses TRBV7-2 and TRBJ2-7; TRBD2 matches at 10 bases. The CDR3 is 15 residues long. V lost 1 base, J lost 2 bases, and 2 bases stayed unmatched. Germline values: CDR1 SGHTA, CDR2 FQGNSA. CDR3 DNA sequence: TGTGCCAGCAGCTTAGGACTAGCGGGTACCTACGAGCAGTACTTC. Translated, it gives CASSLGLAGTYEQYF.

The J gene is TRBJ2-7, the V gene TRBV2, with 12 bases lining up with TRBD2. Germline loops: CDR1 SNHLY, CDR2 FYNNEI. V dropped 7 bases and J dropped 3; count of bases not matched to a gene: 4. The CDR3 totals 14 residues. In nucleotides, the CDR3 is TGTGCCAGCACTGGGACTAGCGGGTACTACGAGCAGTACTTC. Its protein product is CASTGTSGYYEQYF. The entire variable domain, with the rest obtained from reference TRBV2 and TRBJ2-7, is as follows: EPEVTQTPSHQVTQMGQEVILRCVPISNHLYFYWYRQILGQKVEFLVSFYNNEISEKSEIFDDQFSVERPDGSNFTLKIRSTKLEDSAMYFCASTGTSGYYEQYFGPGTRLTVT.

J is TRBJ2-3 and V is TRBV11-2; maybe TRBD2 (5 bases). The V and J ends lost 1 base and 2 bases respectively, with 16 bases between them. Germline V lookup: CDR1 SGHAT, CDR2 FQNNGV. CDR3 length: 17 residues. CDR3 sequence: CASSLVAGKVITDTQYF. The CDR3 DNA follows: TGTGCCAGCAGCTTAGTGGCCGGGAAGGTCATCACAGATACGCAGTATTTT. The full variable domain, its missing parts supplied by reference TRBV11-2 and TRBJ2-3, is EAGVAQSPRYKIIEKRQSVAFWCNPISGHATLYWYQQILGQGPKLLIQFQNNGVVDDSQLPKDRFSAERLKGVDSTLKIQPAKLEDSAVYLCASSLVAGKVITDTQYFGPGTRLTVL.

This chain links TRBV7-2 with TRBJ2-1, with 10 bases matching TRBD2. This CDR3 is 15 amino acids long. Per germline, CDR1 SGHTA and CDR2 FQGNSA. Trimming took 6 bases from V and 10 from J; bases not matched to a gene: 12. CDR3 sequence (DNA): TGTGCCAGCAGGGGAGCGGGAGGGCCTTTACGGGAGCAGTTCTTC. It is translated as CASRGAGGPLREQFF.

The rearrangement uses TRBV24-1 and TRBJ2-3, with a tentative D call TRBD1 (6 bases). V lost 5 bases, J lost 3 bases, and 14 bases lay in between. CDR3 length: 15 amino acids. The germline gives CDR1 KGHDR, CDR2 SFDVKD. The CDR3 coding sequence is TGTGCCACCAGTGGCGCACGAGGGGGAACAGATACGCAGTATTTT. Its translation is CATSGARGGTDTQYF.

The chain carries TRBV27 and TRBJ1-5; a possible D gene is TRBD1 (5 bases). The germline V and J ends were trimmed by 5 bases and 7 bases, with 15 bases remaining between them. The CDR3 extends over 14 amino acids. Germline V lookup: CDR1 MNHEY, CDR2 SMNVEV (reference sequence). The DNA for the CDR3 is TGTGCCAGCAGTCCTGGGGCAGGGCTACAGCCCCAGCATTTT. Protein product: CASSPGAGLQPQHF.